The clone carrying this TCR beta chain has just a few counts. The data derive from a study of blood T cell repertoires in COVID-19. Using immunoSEQ multiplex PCR, the repertoire was profiled, and TCRdb retains in-frame clones only, with some absent. Of around 140,000 clones detected, approximately 81% appear once; the ten largest clones hold around 8%. What was sequenced was peripheral blood. The receptor's source is a woman aged 55-69 years with active or convalescent COVID-19.

Here the CDR3 reads CASSSGGVTEAFF. DNA of the CDR3: TGTGCCAGCAGTTCCGGGGGGGTGACTGAAGCTTTCTTT. V gene TRBV12-3 or TRBV12-4 combines with J gene TRBJ1-1, with D maybe TRBD1 (5 bases). The CDR3 covers 13 residues. Trimming pared 4 bases from V and 5 bases from J, leaving 11 bases between.